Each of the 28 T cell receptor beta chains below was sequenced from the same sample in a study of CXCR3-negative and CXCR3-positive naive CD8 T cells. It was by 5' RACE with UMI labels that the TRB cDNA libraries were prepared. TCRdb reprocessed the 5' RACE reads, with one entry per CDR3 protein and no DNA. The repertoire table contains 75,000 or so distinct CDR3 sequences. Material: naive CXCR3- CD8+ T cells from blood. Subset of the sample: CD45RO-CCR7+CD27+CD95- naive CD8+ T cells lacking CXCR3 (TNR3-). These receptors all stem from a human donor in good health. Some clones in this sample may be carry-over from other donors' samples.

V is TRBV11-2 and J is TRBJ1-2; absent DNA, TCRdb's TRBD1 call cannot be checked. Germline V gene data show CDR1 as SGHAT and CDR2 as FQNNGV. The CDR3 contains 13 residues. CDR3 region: CASMGQGDYGYTF.

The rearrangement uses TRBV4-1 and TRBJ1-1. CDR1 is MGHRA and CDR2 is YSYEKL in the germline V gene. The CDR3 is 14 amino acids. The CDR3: CASSRNLQTAEAFF.

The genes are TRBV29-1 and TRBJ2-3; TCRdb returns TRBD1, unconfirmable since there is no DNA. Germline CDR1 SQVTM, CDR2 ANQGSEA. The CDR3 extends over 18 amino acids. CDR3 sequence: CSVEDPLSGRGPTDTQYF.

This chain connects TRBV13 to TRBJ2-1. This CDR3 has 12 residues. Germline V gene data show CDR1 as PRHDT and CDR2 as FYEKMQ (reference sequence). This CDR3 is CASNLEVNEQFF. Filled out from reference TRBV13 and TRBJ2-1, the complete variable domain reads AAGVIQSPRHLIKEKRETATLKCYPIPRHDTVYWYQQGPGQDPQFLISFYEKMQSDKGSIPDRFSAQQFSDYHSELNMSSLELGDSALYFCASNLEVNEQFFGPGTRLTVL.

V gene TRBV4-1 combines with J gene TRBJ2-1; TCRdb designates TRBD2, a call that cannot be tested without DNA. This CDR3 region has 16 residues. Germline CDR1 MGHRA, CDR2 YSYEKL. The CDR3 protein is CASSYGLAGDLDEQFF.

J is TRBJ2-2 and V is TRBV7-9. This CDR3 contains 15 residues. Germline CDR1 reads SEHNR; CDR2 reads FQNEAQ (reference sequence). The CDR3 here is CASSLIYGNTGELFF.

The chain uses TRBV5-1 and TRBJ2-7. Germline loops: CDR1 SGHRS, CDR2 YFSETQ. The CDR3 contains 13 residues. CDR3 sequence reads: CASSLGLFYEQYF.

CDR3: CASSDSQESTDTQYF. V and J are TRBV6-4 and TRBJ2-3. The CDR3 runs 15 residues. Germline CDR1 reads MRHNA; CDR2 reads SNTAGT.

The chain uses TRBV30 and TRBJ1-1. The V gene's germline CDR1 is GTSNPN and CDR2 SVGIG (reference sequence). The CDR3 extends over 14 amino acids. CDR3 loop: CAWELGTGNTEAFF.

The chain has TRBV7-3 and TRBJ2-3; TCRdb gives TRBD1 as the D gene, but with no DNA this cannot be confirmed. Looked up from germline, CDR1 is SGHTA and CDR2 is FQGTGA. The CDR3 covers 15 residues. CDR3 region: CASSPQGGSTDTQYF.

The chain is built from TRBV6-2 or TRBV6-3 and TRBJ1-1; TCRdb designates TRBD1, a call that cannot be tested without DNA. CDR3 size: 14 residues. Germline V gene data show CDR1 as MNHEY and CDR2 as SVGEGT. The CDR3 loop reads CATLTQGTNTEAFF.

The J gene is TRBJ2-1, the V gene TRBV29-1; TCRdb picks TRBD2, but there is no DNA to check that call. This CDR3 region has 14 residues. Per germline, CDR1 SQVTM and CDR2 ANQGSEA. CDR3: CSVVWLATFYEQFF.

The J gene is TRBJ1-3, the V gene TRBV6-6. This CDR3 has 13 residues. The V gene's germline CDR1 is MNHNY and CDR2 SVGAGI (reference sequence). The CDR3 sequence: CASSFNFGNTIYF.

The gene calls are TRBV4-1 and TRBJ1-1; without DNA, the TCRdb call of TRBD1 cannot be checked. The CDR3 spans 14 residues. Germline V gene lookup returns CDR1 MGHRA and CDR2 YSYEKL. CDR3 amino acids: CASSQGDGYTEALF.

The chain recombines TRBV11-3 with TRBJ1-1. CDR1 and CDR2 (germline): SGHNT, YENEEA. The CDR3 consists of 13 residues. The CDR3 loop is CASSYGGNTEAFF.

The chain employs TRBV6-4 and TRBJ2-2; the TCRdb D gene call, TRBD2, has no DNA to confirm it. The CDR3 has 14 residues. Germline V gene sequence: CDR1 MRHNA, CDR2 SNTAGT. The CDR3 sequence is CASSDGGDTGELFF.

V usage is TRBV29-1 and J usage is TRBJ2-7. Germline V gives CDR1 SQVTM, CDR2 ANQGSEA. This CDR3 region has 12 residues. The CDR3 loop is CSVEGISYEQYF.

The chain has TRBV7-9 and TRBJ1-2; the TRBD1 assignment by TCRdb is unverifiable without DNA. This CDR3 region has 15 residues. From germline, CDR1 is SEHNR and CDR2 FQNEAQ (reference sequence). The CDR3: CASSLSSPGSYGYTF.

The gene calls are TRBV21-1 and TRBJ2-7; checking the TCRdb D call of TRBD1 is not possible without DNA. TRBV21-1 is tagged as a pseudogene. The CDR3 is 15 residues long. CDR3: CASSNRDLDSYEQYF.

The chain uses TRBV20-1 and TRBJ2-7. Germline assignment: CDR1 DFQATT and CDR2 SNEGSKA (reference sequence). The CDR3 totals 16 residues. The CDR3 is CSARDSSGESPYEQYF.

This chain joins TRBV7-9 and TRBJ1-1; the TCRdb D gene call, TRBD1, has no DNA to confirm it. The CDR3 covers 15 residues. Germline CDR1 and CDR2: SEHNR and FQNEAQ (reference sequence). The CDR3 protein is CASRGKGQVETEAFF.

Here the CDR3 reads CASSLRPWDSPLHF. The chain has TRBV28 and TRBJ1-6. This CDR3 has 14 amino acids. CDR1 and CDR2 from the germline V gene are MDHEN and SYDVKM.

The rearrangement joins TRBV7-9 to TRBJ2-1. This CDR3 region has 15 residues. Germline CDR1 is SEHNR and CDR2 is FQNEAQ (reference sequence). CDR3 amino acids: CASSYRSSSYNEQFF.

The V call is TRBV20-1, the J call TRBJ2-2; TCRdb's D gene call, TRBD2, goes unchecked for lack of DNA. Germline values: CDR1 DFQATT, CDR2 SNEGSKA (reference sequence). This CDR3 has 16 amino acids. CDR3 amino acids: CSAPGAGGLNTGELFF.

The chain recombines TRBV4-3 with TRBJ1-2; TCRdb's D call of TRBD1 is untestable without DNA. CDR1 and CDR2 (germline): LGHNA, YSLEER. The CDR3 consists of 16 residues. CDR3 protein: CASSQAPDRAVYGCTF.

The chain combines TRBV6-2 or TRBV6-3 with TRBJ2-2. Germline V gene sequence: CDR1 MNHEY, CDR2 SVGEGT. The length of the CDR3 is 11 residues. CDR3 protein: CASTNGGELFF.

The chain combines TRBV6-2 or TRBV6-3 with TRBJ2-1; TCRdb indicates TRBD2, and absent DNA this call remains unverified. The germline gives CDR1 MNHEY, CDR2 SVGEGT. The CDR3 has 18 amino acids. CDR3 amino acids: CASSYDETSGVGYNEQFF.

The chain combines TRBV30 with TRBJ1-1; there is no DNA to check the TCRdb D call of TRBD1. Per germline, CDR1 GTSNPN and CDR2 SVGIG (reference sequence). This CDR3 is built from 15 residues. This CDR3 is CAWGADTDMNTEAFF.